This T cell receptor (beta chain) is drawn from a study of T-cell memory formation after mild COVID-19. About the study: For the most part, TCR clusters were specific to one donor. Study results and limitations: That cross-reactive memory joined was suggested by some responding clones appearing in pre-infection memory.

TCRalpha and TCRbeta libraries used 5'RACE with constant-segment primers and UMIs. TCRdb passed the 5' RACE reads through MiXCR, listing each CDR3 protein once. The sample consists of about 250,000 distinct CDR3 sequences, roughly 18% of them appearing once. The CDR3 spans 13 residues. Germline values: CDR1 MNHNS, CDR2 SASEGT. V shed 2 bases and J shed 9 bases, with 11 bases lying between them. This clonotype was seen more than once but under ten times. Its antigen remains unidentified. The rearrangement uses TRBV6-1 and TRBJ2-1; D call uncertain. This receptor was identified in a man aged 18 to 30 who had mild COVID-19 (a few samples of this study predate the infection). Cell type and time point are not known. The sequencing sample was made of PBMCs or a T cell subset sorted from them (not recorded which). In nucleotides, the CDR3 is TGTGCCAGCAGTGAATTAGGTCTGGGTGAGCAGTTCTTC. As protein: CASSELGLGEQFF.